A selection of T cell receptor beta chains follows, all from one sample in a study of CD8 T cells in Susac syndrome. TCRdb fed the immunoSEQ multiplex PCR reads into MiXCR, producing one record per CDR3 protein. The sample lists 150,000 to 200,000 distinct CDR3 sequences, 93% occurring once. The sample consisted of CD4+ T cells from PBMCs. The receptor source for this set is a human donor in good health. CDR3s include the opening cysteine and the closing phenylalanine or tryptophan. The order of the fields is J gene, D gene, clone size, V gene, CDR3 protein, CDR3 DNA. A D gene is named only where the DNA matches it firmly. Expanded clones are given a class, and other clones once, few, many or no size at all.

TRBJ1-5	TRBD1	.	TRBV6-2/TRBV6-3	CASSLPGQHNQPQHF	TGTGCCAGCAGTCTACCGGGACAGCACAATCAGCCCCAGCATTTT
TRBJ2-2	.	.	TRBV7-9	CASSGYSGRVTGELFF	TGTGCCAGCAGCGGGTACTCGGGACGGGTCACCGGGGAGCTGTTTTTT
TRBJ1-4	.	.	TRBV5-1	CASSLQQGREKLFF	TGCGCCAGCAGCTTGCAACAGGGACGGGAAAAACTGTTTTTT
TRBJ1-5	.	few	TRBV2	CASSEGQGGQPQHF	TGTGCCAGCAGTGAAGGGCAAGGCGGTCAGCCCCAGCATTTT
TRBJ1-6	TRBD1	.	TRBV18	CASSEGQDSPLHF	TGTGCCAGCTCAGAAGGACAGGATTCACCCCTCCACTTT
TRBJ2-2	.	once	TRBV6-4	CASSAPYTGELFF	TGTGCCAGCAGTGCCCCGTACACCGGGGAGCTGTTTTTT
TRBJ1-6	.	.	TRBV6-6	CASNRMSGGSPLHF	TGTGCCAGCAATCGAATGTCCGGGGGTTCACCCCTCCACTTT
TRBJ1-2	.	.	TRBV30	CAWSPPPNYGYTF	TGTGCCTGGAGTCCTCCCCCCAACTATGGCTACACCTTC
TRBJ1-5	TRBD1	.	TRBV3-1	CASSEVGQDQPQHF	TGTGCCAGCAGCGAAGTAGGACAGGATCAGCCCCAGCATTTT
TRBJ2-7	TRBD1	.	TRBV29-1	CSVEDRGNSYEQYF	TGCAGCGTTGAAGACAGGGGGAACTCCTACGAGCAGTACTTC
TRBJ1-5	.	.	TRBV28	CASSPPSPWQAGDQPQHF	TGTGCCAGCAGTCCGCCGAGCCCCTGGCAGGCGGGGGATCAGCCCCAGCATTTT
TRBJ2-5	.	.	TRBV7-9	CASSIPGPEVETQYF	TGTGCCAGCAGCATACCGGGCCCCGAAGTCGAGACCCAGTACTTC
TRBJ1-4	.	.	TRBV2	CASNLLVKNCFF	.
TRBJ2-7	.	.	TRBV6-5	CASKLVEGPLEQYF	TGTGCCAGCAAGCTCGTGGAGGGTCCGCTGGAGCAGTACTTC
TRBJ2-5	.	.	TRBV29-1	CSAPMGGGQETQYF	TGCAGCGCCCCCATGGGTGGGGGCCAAGAGACCCAGTACTTC
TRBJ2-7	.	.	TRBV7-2	CASSQRLATYEQYF	TGTGCCAGCAGCCAGAGACTCGCTACCTACGAGCAGTACTTC
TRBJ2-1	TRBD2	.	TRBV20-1	CSARTSGGNYNEQFF	TGCAGTGCGCGGACTAGCGGGGGCAACTACAATGAGCAGTTCTTC
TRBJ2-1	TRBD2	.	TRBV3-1	CASGLSGRTGADEQFF	TGTGCCAGCGGTCTTAGCGGGAGAACTGGGGCGGATGAGCAGTTCTTC
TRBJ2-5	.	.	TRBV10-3	CAISEPIEGETQYF	TGTGCCATCAGTGAGCCTATTGAGGGAGAGACCCAGTACTTC
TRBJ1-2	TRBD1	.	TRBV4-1	CASSHGDRGKYGYTF	TGCGCCAGCAGCCATGGGGACAGGGGAAAATATGGCTACACCTTC
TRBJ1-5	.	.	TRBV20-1	CSGGSNQPQHF	TGCAGTGGGGGATCCAATCAGCCCCAGCATTTT
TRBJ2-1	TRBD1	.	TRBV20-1	CSADRQGNEQFF	TGCAGTGCCGATAGACAGGGGAATGAGCAGTTCTTC
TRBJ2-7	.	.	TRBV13	CASSLGRAWGEQYF	TGTGCCAGCAGCCTCGGACGGGCGTGGGGCGAGCAGTACTTC
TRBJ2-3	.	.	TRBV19	CASRREGNTQYF	TGTGCCAGTAGAAGAGAGGGAAATACGCAGTATTTT
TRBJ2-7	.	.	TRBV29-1	CSVVVVWKQYF	TGCAGCGTTGTGGTGGTCTGGAAGCAGTACTTC
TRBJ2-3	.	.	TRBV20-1	CSAGGGGRTDTQYF	TGCAGTGCTGGGGGCGGGGGTCGCACAGATACGCAGTATTTT
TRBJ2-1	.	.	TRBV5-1	CASSLGGLSYNEQFF	TGTGCCAGCAGCTTAGGGGGGCTCTCCTACAATGAGCAGTTCTTC
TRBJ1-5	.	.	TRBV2	CASSEPPPVAGVSNQPQHF	TGTGCCAGCAGTGAGCCCCCCCCCGTGGCAGGGGTTAGCAATCAGCCCCAGCATTTT
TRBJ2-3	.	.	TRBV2	CASRPDSDTQYF	TGTGCCAGCCGACCTGACTCCGATACGCAGTATTTT
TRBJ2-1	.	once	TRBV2	CASRVLDNEQFF	TGTGCCAGCAGGGTACTAGACAATGAGCAGTTCTTC
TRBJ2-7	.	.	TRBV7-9	CASSLAGSTYEQYF	TGTGCCAGCAGCTTAGCCGGGTCTACCTACGAGCAGTACTTC
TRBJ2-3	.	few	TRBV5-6	CASSYQDTQYF	TGTGCCAGCAGTTACCAAGATACGCAGTATTTT
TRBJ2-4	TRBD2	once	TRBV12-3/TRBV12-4	CASSNSGGAGNIQYF	TGTGCCAGCAGTAATAGCGGGGGGGCCGGAAACATTCAGTACTTC
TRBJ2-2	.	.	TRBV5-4	CASSRRGGTGELFF	TGTGCCAGCAGCCGCCGGGGCGGAACCGGGGAGCTGTTTTTT
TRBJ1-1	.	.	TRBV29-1	CSVRAVEAFF	TGCAGCGTTCGGGCAGTTGAAGCTTTCTTT
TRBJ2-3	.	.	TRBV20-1	CSARPLQGHGDTQYF	TGCAGTGCTAGACCGCTCCAGGGTCACGGAGATACGCAGTATTTT
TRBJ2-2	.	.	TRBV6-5	CASSLSGYGELFF	TGTGCCAGCAGTCTCTCGGGTTACGGGGAGCTGTTTTTT
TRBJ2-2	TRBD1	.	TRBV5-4	CASSSGQGSFGELFF	TGTGCCAGCAGCTCGGGACAGGGGAGTTTCGGGGAGCTGTTTTTT
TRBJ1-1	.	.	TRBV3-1	CASSRRHQDFEAFF	TGTGCCAGCAGCCGGAGACATCAGGATTTCGAGGCTTTCTTT
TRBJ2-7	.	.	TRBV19	CASSTLIYEQYF	TGTGCCAGTAGTACCCTGATCTACGAGCAGTACTTC
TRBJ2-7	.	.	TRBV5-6	CASSLAGHEQYF	TGTGCCAGCAGCTTGGCCGGCCACGAGCAGTACTTC